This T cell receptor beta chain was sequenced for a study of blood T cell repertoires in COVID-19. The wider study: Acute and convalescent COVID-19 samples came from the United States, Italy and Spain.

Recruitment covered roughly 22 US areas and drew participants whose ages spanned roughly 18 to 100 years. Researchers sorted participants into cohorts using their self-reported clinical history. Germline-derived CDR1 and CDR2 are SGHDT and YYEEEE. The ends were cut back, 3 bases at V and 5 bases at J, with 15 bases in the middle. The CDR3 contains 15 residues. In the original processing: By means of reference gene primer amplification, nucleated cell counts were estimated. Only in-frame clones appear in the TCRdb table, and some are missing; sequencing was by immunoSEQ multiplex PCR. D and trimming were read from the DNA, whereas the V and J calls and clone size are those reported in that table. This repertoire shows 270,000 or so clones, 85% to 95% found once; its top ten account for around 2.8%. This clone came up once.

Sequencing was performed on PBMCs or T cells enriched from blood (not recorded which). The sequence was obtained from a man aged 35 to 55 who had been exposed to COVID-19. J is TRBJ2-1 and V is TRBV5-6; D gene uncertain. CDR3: CASSSPVGLNNEQFF. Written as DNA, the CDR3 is TGTGCCAGCAGCTCCCCGGTCGGTTTAAACAATGAGCAGTTCTTC.